This TCR beta chain was identified in a study of monozygotic twins with inflammatory bowel disease. Germline lookup yields CDR1 SQVTM and CDR2 ANQGSEA. The CDR3 consists of 15 residues. Study-wide results and caveats: No difference was seen in repertoire similarity between concordant and discordant twins, possibly from limited power.

Following a re-call of the 5' RACE reads, TCRdb has one entry per CDR3 protein and lacks DNA. Its table records around 200,000 distinct CDR3 sequences. Of note for this clonotype: Its matching antigen is unknown.

The origin of this receptor is a human donor with ulcerative colitis or Crohn's disease, or a healthy co-twin of an affected twin (not recorded which). The sample was blood. The V and J genes are TRBV29-1 and TRBJ2-3; without DNA, the TCRdb call of TRBD1 cannot be checked. The CDR3 region is CSVEGPGGSTDTQYF.